The clone carrying this T cell receptor beta chain was seen only once. Sequence at one end of the junction differs from germline and may be a read error. Other DNA sequences within the sample encode an identical CDR3. The data belong to a study of blood T cell repertoires in COVID-19. The length of the CDR3 is 13 residues. Libraries were prepared by immunoSEQ multiplex PCR; TCRdb keeps only in-frame clonotypes and omits some of them. The table includes 100,000 to 150,000 clones, about 85% detected once. The gene calls are TRBV12-3 or TRBV12-4 and TRBJ2-7; D possibly corresponds to TRBD2 (6 bases). Sequenced: peripheral blood. The origin of this receptor is a man aged 35 to 55 with active or convalescent COVID-19. The CDR3 DNA reads TGTGCCAGCAGTCTAGCCGGGGGTTACGAGCAGTACTTC. Its protein product is CASSLAGGYEQYF.